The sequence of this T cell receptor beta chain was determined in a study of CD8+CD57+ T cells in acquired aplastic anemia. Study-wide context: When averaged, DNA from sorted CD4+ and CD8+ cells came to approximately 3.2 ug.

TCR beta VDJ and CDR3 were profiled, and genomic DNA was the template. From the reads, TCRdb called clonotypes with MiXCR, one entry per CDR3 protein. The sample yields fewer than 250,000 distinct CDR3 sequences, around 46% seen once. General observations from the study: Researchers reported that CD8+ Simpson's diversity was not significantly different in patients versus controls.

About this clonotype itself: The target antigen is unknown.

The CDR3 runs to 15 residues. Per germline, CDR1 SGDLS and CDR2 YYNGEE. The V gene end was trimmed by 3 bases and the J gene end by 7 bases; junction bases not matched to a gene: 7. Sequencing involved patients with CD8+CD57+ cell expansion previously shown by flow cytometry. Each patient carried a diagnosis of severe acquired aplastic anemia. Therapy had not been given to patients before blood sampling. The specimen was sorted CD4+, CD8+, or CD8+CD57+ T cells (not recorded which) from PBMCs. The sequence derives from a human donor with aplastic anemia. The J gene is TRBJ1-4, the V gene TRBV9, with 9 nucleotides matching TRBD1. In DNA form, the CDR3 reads TGTGCCAGCAGCGCCGCCGGGACAGGGTCTGAAAAACTGTTTTTT. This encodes CASSAAGTGSEKLFF.